This T cell receptor beta chain comes out of a study of cytomegalovirus exposure and HLA in healthy donors. PCR primers comprised 60 Vbeta and 13 Jbeta primers. TCRdb's table, derived via immunoSEQ multiplex PCR, lists solely in-frame clones and lacks some. Among approximately 140,000 clones listed, around 75% were seen once. On this clone itself: Its antigen is not known. One junction end disagrees with the germline gene, perhaps due to a read error.

As for the donors, each was a healthy bone marrow donor. The CDR3 contains 14 residues. CDR1 is SGHVS, CDR2 FQNEAQ, per germline. Regarding the study as a whole: When the data were analyzed later, several of the most significant clusters appeared to be linked to common viral pathogens.

V usage is TRBV7-8 and J usage is TRBJ2-4; the D is unclear. The clonotype was recovered from a woman younger than 35 in good health and CMV-seronegative. Specimen: PBMCs. Written as DNA, the CDR3 is TGTGCCAGCAGCTTAGTGGAAGCCAAAAACAGTCAGTACTTC. It translates to CASSLVEAKNSQYF.